This entry describes one TCR beta chain. V shed 8 bases, J shed 6 bases, and the junction held 11 bases outside the gene matches. The CDR3 length is 14 residues. Germline loops: CDR1 MNHEY, CDR2 SVGAGI. The sample comes from a study of blood T cell repertoires in COVID-19. Overall study context: Both acute and convalescent COVID-19 samples were obtained from the United States, Italy and Spain. PBMCs, B-cell-depleted T cells, or T cells were the source of the cDNA or gDNA that made up the material.

In the source study's methods: Reference gene primer amplification gave nucleated cell count estimates. Data came from immunoSEQ multiplex PCR; TCRdb stores just in-frame clones and leaves some out. V and J calls and clone size are given by that table; D and trimming were obtained from the DNA. The sample records some 91,000 clones, just over 90% being singletons. The V gene is TRBV6-5, the J gene TRBJ1-2; TRBD1 aligns across 8 bases. The sequence was collected from a man aged 55 to 70 with acute or convalescent COVID-19. The sample was peripheral blood. The CDR3 DNA reads as TGTGCCAGCTGGGGGGACAGGCTTAGCGATGGCTACACCTTC. It translates to CASWGDRLSDGYTF.